Below, 11 T cell receptor beta chains from the same sample are listed, as sequenced in a study of OX40 agonist ivuxolimab in advanced cancers. Using immunoSEQ multiplex PCR, the repertoire was profiled, and TCRdb retains in-frame clones only, with some absent. Of about 77,000 clones detected, around 83% appear once; the ten largest clones hold 0.76%. The source material was CD4+ or CD8+ T cells sorted from blood, sampled in a trial of the OX40 agonist ivuxolimab. These receptors all come from an adult with an advanced solid tumor such as melanoma, head and neck, liver or kidney cancer.

The chain joins TRBV29-1 to TRBJ2-3; TRBD2 agrees at 9 bases. Losses at the gene ends were 7 bases for V and 2 bases for J; bases not matched to a gene: 10. The V gene's germline CDR1 is SQVTM and CDR2 ANQGSEA. The CDR3 is made up of 15 amino acids. CDR3 sequence: CSARESSGDTDTQYF. The CDR3 nucleotides are TGCAGCGCTAGAGAGTCTAGCGGGGACACAGATACGCAGTATTTT.

This chain connects TRBV19 to TRBJ2-1; D might be TRBD1 (5 bases). CDR1 and CDR2 from the germline V gene are LNHDA and SQIVND (reference sequence). This CDR3 is built from 15 residues. The V end lost 6 bases, the J end lost 0 bases, and 12 bases lay between the germline ends. CDR3 region: CASSPAQGSYNEQFF. The CDR3 bases are TGTGCCAGTAGCCCTGCCCAGGGCTCCTACAATGAGCAGTTCTTC.

V is TRBV7-9 and J is TRBJ2-3; the match to TRBD2 covers 7 bases. Germline CDR1 is SEHNR and CDR2 is FQNEAQ (reference sequence). The CDR3 consists of 15 residues. V was pared by 3 bases and J by 1 base, with 4 bases of the junction left unmatched. CDR3 sequence reads: CASSFGGSRTDTQYF. The CDR3 bases are TGTGCCAGCAGCTTCGGCGGGAGCCGCACAGATACGCAGTATTTT.

This clone was found a few times. This chain links TRBV21-1 with TRBJ1-1. TRBV21-1 is listed as a pseudogene. The CDR3 sequence is 15 residues long. The CDR3 DNA sequence: TGTGCCAGCAGCAAAGTATTGTGGGTGAACACTGAAGCTTTCTTT. Amino acid sequence: CASSKVLWVNTEAFF.

This clone was picked up one time. The chain combines TRBV15 with TRBJ2-3; D not resolved. The V gene's germline CDR1 is LNHNV and CDR2 YYDKDF (reference sequence). This CDR3 region has 14 residues. V lost 0 bases and J lost 5, with 9 bases in between. The CDR3: CATSRDKFKDTQYF. DNA for the CDR3: TGTGCCACCAGCAGAGATAAGTTTAAAGATACGCAGTATTTT.

The genes are TRBV5-4 and TRBJ1-6; 7 nucleotides match TRBD1. The CDR3 has 14 residues. The V segment lost 3 bases and the J segment 5 bases; nucleotides outside the gene matches: 2. Germline CDR1 and CDR2: SGHNT and YYREEE (reference sequence). CDR3 residues: CASSSTGDNSPLHF. Written as DNA, the CDR3 is TGTGCCAGCAGCTCTACAGGGGATAATTCACCCCTCCACTTT. Full variable domain (remainder filled in from reference TRBV5-4 and TRBJ1-6): ETGVTQSPTHLIKTRGQQVTLRCSSQSGHNTVSWYQQALGQGPQFIFQYYREEENGRGNFPPRFSGLQFPNYSSELNVNALELDDSALYLCASSSTGDNSPLHFGNGTRLTVT.

The rearrangement links TRBV27 to TRBJ2-1, with TRBD2 matching over 14 bases. J gave up 7 bases and V 4 bases, and 6 bases lay outside the gene matches. This CDR3 has 16 amino acids. Germline CDR1 and CDR2: MNHEY and SMNVEV (reference sequence). The CDR3 loop is CASSSTSGGAINEQFF. The DNA for the CDR3 is TGTGCCAGCAGTTCGACTAGCGGGGGGGCTATAAATGAGCAGTTCTTC.

The chain combines TRBV5-8 with TRBJ2-7; D possibly corresponds to TRBD1 (7 bases). V lost 0 bases, J lost 0 bases, and 10 bases lay in between. The CDR3 runs to 15 residues. Germline assignment: CDR1 SGHTS and CDR2 YDEGEE. The CDR3 bases are TGTGCCAGCAGCTTGGGTCAGGGGGGCTCCTACGAGCAGTACTTC. This translates into CASSLGQGGSYEQYF.

The chain employs TRBV6-5 and TRBJ2-1, with 7 nucleotides matching TRBD2. Germline CDR1 and CDR2: MNHEY and SVGAGI. The CDR3 contains 15 residues. Trimming cost V 3 bases and J 7 bases; bases outside gene matches: 9. This chain's CDR3 is CASSYRASGVNEQFF. In DNA form, the CDR3 reads TGTGCCAGCAGTTATCGGGCTAGCGGAGTAAATGAGCAGTTCTTC.

The V and J genes are TRBV18 and TRBJ2-3, with D hard to call. This CDR3 spans 13 amino acids. Germline V lookup: CDR1 KGHSH, CDR2 LQKENI. Trimming cost V 5 bases and J 2 bases, with 8 bases left between them. CDR3 sequence (DNA): TGTGCCAGCTCAAGAGGAAACACAGATACGCAGTATTTT. It codes for CASSRGNTDTQYF.

This clone was recorded a few times. The V and J genes are TRBV6-1 and TRBJ2-2, with 9 bases that match TRBD1. The V and J ends lost 9 bases and 5 bases, in that order; junction bases with no gene match: 4. CDR1 is MNHNS and CDR2 is SASEGT in the germline V gene. The CDR3 sequence is 13 residues long. CDR3 DNA sequence: TGTGCCAGTGACAGGGGGGAAACCGGGGAGCTGTTTTTT. Its translation is CASDRGETGELFF.